This passage covers 8 T cell receptor beta chains from one sample sequenced in a study of radiotherapy plus CTLA-4 blockade in lung cancer. Profiling relied on immunoSEQ multiplex PCR, and the TCRdb table lists in-frame clones only, not all of them. The table shows 100,000 or so clones, with around 84% occurring only once. Sequenced material: peripheral blood, taken from a patient treated with radiotherapy plus ipilimumab. The source of these receptors is a human donor with non-small cell lung cancer that progressed on radiotherapy plus ipilimumab.

This clone was seen once. The chain uses TRBV5-1 and TRBJ2-1; 8 bases are shared with TRBD2. Germline V CDR1 and CDR2: SGHRS, YFSETQ. The CDR3 has 15 residues. J lost 6 bases, V lost 0 bases, and 5 bases had no gene match. The CDR3 DNA sequence: TGCGCCAGCAGCTTGGAGCCAGCGGGAGTCAATGAGCAGTTCTTC. It codes for CASSLEPAGVNEQFF.

V gene TRBV7-2 combines with J gene TRBJ1-2, with a weak D call TRBD1 (5 bases). This CDR3 contains 11 residues. Germline V gene data show CDR1 as SGHTA and CDR2 as FQGNSA. The V end was cut by 8 bases, the J end by 6 bases, with 10 bases between. Written as DNA, the CDR3 is TGTGCCAGCTCCGGGACGGATGGCTACACCTTC. Encoded protein: CASSGTDGYTF. Drawing the rest from reference TRBV7-2 and TRBJ1-2, the complete variable domain is GAGVSQSPSNKVTEKGKDVELRCDPISGHTALYWYRQSLGQGLEFLIYFQGNSAPDKSGLPSDRFSAERTGGSVSTLTIQRTQQEDSAVYLCASSGTDGYTFGSGTRLTVV.

The rearrangement joins TRBV7-2 to TRBJ1-1; no reliable D call. The V end lost 6 bases, the J end lost 5 bases, and 13 bases lay between the germline ends. This CDR3 has 13 amino acids. Germline V lookup: CDR1 SGHTA, CDR2 FQGNSA. CDR3 loop: CASSISGGTEAFF. The DNA for the CDR3 is TGTGCCAGCAGTATCTCCGGAGGAACTGAAGCTTTCTTT.

The chain recombines TRBV2 with TRBJ1-1; D call uncertain. V was pared by 4 bases and J by 4 bases, with 13 bases between. From germline, CDR1 is SNHLY and CDR2 FYNNEI. There are 14 residues in the CDR3. In DNA form, the CDR3 reads TGTGCCAGCAGTGCGTTGTCAGCCACCACTGAAGCTTTCTTT. Its translation: CASSALSATTEAFF. The full variable domain, rest sourced from reference TRBV2 and TRBJ1-1, is EPEVTQTPSHQVTQMGQEVILRCVPISNHLYFYWYRQILGQKVEFLVSFYNNEISEKSEIFDDQFSVERPDGSNFTLKIRSTKLEDSAMYFCASSALSATTEAFFGQGTRLTVV.

This clone was seen just once. This chain uses TRBV27 with TRBJ1-2; 7 bases are a match to TRBD1. The CDR3 has 15 amino acids. The V and J ends lost 0 bases and 4 bases, in that order; junction bases with no gene match: 5. CDR1 and CDR2 (germline): MNHEY, SMNVEV (reference sequence). The CDR3 nucleotides read TGTGCCAGCAGTTTATCAAGTCAGGGGGTCTATGGCTACACCTTC. It encodes CASSLSSQGVYGYTF.

The CDR3 protein is CAWARGENEKLFF. DNA of the CDR3: TGTGCCTGGGCCAGGGGGGAGAATGAAAAACTGTTTTTT. This rearrangement joins TRBV30 to TRBJ1-4, with 7 bases matching TRBD1. V shed 5 bases and J 5 bases; nucleotides not matched to a gene: 5. The CDR3 consists of 13 residues. The germline CDR1 and CDR2 sequences are GTSNPN and SVGIG (reference sequence).

This clone has just one count. The gene calls are TRBV28 and TRBJ2-3, with 8 nucleotides matching TRBD1. V lost 9 bases, J lost 3 bases, and 11 bases stayed unmatched. Germline V CDR1 and CDR2: MDHEN, SYDVKM. The CDR3 loop spans 15 amino acids. This chain's CDR3 is CASDQGADGTDTQYF. In nucleotides, the CDR3 is TGTGCCAGTGACCAGGGGGCGGACGGGACAGATACGCAGTATTTT.

The V and J genes are TRBV5-1 and TRBJ2-1; D may be TRBD1 or TRBD2 (5 bases each). CDR3 length: 14 residues. The germline CDR1 and CDR2 sequences are SGHRS and YFSETQ. V gave up 0 bases and J gave up 4 bases, with 8 bases separating them. The CDR3: CASSLGDQYNEQFF. The CDR3, as DNA: TGCGCCAGCAGCTTGGGGGACCAATACAATGAGCAGTTCTTC. Combining the CDR3 with reference TRBV5-1 and TRBJ2-1 gives the whole variable domain KAGVTQTPRYLIKTRGQQVTLSCSPISGHRSVSWYQQTPGQGLQFLFEYFSETQRNKGNFPGRFSGRQFSNSRSEMNVSTLELGDSALYLCASSLGDQYNEQFFGPGTRLTVL.